One T cell receptor (beta chain) is described in this entry. The antigen is not known. TCRdb analysed the PCR reads with MiXCR anew, one entry per CDR3 protein. The data contain about 640,000 distinct CDR3 sequences, 20% of them singletons. The data were obtained in a study of molecular identifiers for immune sequencing clone quantification. Study-wide context: Four portions were sequenced after RNA from about 20,000 or 100,000 naive CD8 cells was split five ways in replicates. Regarding the study as a whole: Clones that exceeded 20 RNA copies held over 98% of effector molecules, yet under 1% in naive cells.

This CDR3 has 11 amino acids. V gave up 2 bases and J gave up 11 bases, with 6 bases separating them. The germline V gene has CDR1 MNHEY and CDR2 SMNVEV (reference sequence). This receptor was identified in a human donor in good health. Some libraries in this study had Jurkat cell RNA spiked in. This chain connects TRBV27 to TRBJ1-4, with D possibly matching TRBD1 (5 bases). What was sequenced was naive CD8+ T cells from blood, with Jurkat cell RNA spiked in. Subset specified: FACS-sorted CD8+CD4-CCR7+CD45RA+ naive T cells. As DNA, the CDR3 is TGTGCCAGCAGTTTAGGGGGTAAACTGTTTTTT. Its translation is CASSLGGKLFF.